This record looks at one T cell receptor (beta chain) sequence and its context. Its matching antigen is unknown. This table comes from immunoSEQ multiplex PCR, and its TCRdb copy is limited to in-frame clones, with some not included. The repertoire includes approximately 15,000 clones, around 78% of them detected once, and over 8% sits in the top ten. This entry comes from a study of chemoradiotherapy in HPV16-positive cancers. Repeated repertoire sampling spanned the course of chemoradiotherapy. The study's findings and limits: Better recurrence-free survival went with HPV-responsive T-cell expansion in HPV16-positive patients.

This TCR derives from a human donor with HPV-associated anogenital cancer. Collection of the sample occurred from a patient who underwent chemoradiotherapy.

CDR3 in amino acids: CASSEAGLQEQYF. The CDR3 region has the DNA TGTGCCAGCAGTGAAGCGGGGCTTCAGGAGCAGTACTTC. The chain couples TRBV6-1 to TRBJ2-7; weak D call: TRBD1 (5 bases). The CDR3 has 13 amino acids. The V gene's germline CDR1 is MNHNS and CDR2 SASEGT. Trimming pared 0 bases from V and 7 bases from J, leaving 10 bases between.